Below, 15 T cell receptor beta chains from the same sample are listed, as sequenced in a study of radiotherapy plus CTLA-4 blockade in lung cancer. Some clones are missing from TCRdb's copy, which holds only in-frame ones; the method was immunoSEQ multiplex PCR. The table includes tens of thousands of clones, roughly two thirds detected once. The sample here was peripheral blood, taken from a patient treated with radiotherapy plus ipilimumab. The receptors come from a human donor with non-small cell lung cancer who had stable disease on radiotherapy plus ipilimumab.

This chain uses TRBV19 with TRBJ1-1, with a weak D call TRBD1 (6 bases). CDR3 size: 15 residues. CDR1 LNHDA and CDR2 SQIVND come from the germline V gene (reference sequence). The ends were cut back, 5 bases at V and 1 base at J, with 14 bases in the middle. The CDR3: CASSPSGGPNTEAFF. DNA of the CDR3: TGTGCCAGTAGTCCCTCGGGGGGCCCGAACACTGAAGCTTTCTTT.

In regard to this clone: The same CDR3 is also encoded by other DNA sequences in this sample. The J gene is TRBJ2-3, the V gene TRBV1; TRBD2 was called by the table and not checked on the DNA. TRBV1 represents a pseudogene. The CDR3 runs 11 residues. CDR3 sequence: CTSSPISTQYF. CDR3 in DNA: TGCACCAGCAGCCCGATTAGTACGCAGTATTTT.

This clone was seen only a few times. The V call is TRBV19, the J call TRBJ1-5; the D is unclear. This CDR3 contains 15 residues. V dropped 1 base and J dropped 6 bases, with 13 bases sitting between them. Germline values: CDR1 LNHDA, CDR2 SQIVND (reference sequence). CDR3 sequence reads: CASSIAARSSQPQHF. As DNA, the CDR3 is TGTGCCAGTAGTATAGCCGCCAGGTCATCTCAGCCCCAGCATTTT.

V and J are TRBV6-6 and TRBJ1-4, with a weak D call TRBD1 (5 bases). Germline V gives CDR1 MNHNY, CDR2 SVGAGI (reference sequence). V was trimmed by 5 bases and J by 7 bases, leaving 14 bases between them. This CDR3 contains 14 residues. The DNA for the CDR3 is TGTGCCAGCAGTATCGGGACTCGGGGTGAAAAACTGTTTTTT. Residues: CASSIGTRGEKLFF.

The V and J genes are TRBV7-2 and TRBJ2-7, with TRBD1 as a possible D gene (6 bases). The CDR3 is made up of 14 amino acids. V shed 7 bases and J shed 5 bases, with 18 bases lying between them. Per the germline V gene, CDR1 is SGHTA and CDR2 is FQGNSA. Here the CDR3 DNA reads TGTGCCAGCAACCGAGGTACAGGGCCCCACGAGCAGTACTTC. Protein product: CASNRGTGPHEQYF.

The J gene is TRBJ2-7, the V gene TRBV5-6; TRBD1 aligns across 9 bases. This CDR3 spans 15 amino acids. V shed 0 bases and J 2 bases; nucleotides not matched to a gene: 3. Germline V lookup: CDR1 SGHDT, CDR2 YYEEEE. The CDR3 DNA follows: TGTGCCAGCAGCTTGGGGGGGACAGGGACCTACGAGCAGTACTTC. Amino acid sequence: CASSLGGTGTYEQYF.

The chain has TRBV6-1 and TRBJ1-4; 8 nucleotides align to TRBD1. V lost 2 bases and J lost 6; bases outside the gene matches: 5. The V gene's germline CDR1 is MNHNS and CDR2 SASEGT. The CDR3 is 15 amino acids. The CDR3 loop is CASSESRGLDEKLFF. In nucleotides, the CDR3 is TGTGCCAGCAGTGAATCCAGGGGGCTAGATGAAAAACTGTTTTTT.

This chain connects TRBV5-1 to TRBJ1-2, with a possible D match to TRBD1 (6 bases). Per germline, CDR1 SGHRS and CDR2 YFSETQ. V shed 0 bases and J shed 5 bases, with 11 bases lying between them. CDR3 length: 14 residues. For the CDR3, the DNA is TGCGCCAGCAGCTTGGAGGGGGTCCGATATGGCTACACCTTC. This codes for CASSLEGVRYGYTF.

V is TRBV7-2 and J is TRBJ2-7; a weak D match, TRBD2 (7 bases). Trimming shortened V by 4 bases and J by 0 bases, and 19 bases separated the two germline ends. This CDR3 contains 17 residues. Germline V gives CDR1 SGHTA, CDR2 FQGNSA. CDR3 sequence (DNA): TGTGCCAGCAGCTCTTTCGCCGGGCGGGGGCTCTCCTACGAGCAGTACTTC. Translation gives CASSSFAGRGLSYEQYF.

The genes are TRBV13 and TRBJ2-4, with 7 positions matching TRBD1. The CDR3 totals 16 residues. With 5 bases clipped from V and 1 base from J, the junction kept 8 bases outside the gene matches. Germline V gives CDR1 PRHDT, CDR2 FYEKMQ (reference sequence). DNA of the CDR3: TGTGCCAGCAGCCTACAGCTGACAGGGGCCAAAAACATTCAGTACTTC. Its protein is CASSLQLTGAKNIQYF.

The chain recombines TRBV6-1 with TRBJ2-7; the match to TRBD1 covers 8 bases. Germline values: CDR1 MNHNS, CDR2 SASEGT. V dropped 4 bases and J dropped 3; count of bases not matched to a gene: 23. This CDR3 has 20 residues. The chain's CDR3 is CASSARKGETHRTGNYEQYF. CDR3 nucleotide sequence: TGTGCCAGCAGTGCCCGAAAGGGAGAGACGCATAGGACAGGGAACTACGAGCAGTACTTC.

The J gene is TRBJ1-1, the V gene TRBV5-1; D gene uncertain. CDR1 and CDR2 from the germline V gene are SGHRS and YFSETQ. CDR3 length: 14 amino acids. The V gene lost 0 bases and the J gene lost 0 bases, with 6 bases spanning the gap. CDR3 region: CASSLDRLNTEAFF. CDR3 sequence (DNA): TGCGCCAGCAGCTTGGACAGATTGAACACTGAAGCTTTCTTT. Variable domain in full (rest from reference TRBV5-1 and TRBJ1-1): KAGVTQTPRYLIKTRGQQVTLSCSPISGHRSVSWYQQTPGQGLQFLFEYFSETQRNKGNFPGRFSGRQFSNSRSEMNVSTLELGDSALYLCASSLDRLNTEAFFGQGTRLTVV.

This clone was detected a few times. J is TRBJ1-1 and V is TRBV5-1; TRBD1 agrees at 9 bases. J was trimmed by 11 bases and V by 3 bases; bases with no gene match: 8. The length of the CDR3 is 13 residues. Per the germline V gene, CDR1 is SGHRS and CDR2 is YFSETQ. This CDR3 is CASSSTGTGLAFF. CDR3 coding DNA: TGCGCCAGCAGCTCAACCGGGACAGGGTTGGCTTTCTTT.

In DNA, the CDR3 is TGTGCCAGCAGCTTAGGGAGGACAGGGGGTCGCACCGGGGAGCTGTTTTTT. Its protein product is CASSLGRTGGRTGELFF. V usage is TRBV7-9 and J usage is TRBJ2-2; 10 bases map to TRBD1. V gave up 1 base and J gave up 4 bases; unmatched junction bases: 6. Germline V gene sequence: CDR1 SEHNR, CDR2 FQNEAQ (reference sequence). The CDR3 is 17 amino acids.

The chain recombines TRBV7-9 with TRBJ1-2; D is undetermined. The CDR3 is 15 amino acids. CDR1 SEHNR and CDR2 FQNEAQ come from the germline V gene (reference sequence). Between the trimmed V and J ends, which lost 2 bases and 0 bases, there was a span of 10 bases. CDR3 sequence: CASSLNWEANYGYTF. Written as DNA, the CDR3 is TGTGCCAGCAGCTTAAATTGGGAGGCTAACTATGGCTACACCTTC.